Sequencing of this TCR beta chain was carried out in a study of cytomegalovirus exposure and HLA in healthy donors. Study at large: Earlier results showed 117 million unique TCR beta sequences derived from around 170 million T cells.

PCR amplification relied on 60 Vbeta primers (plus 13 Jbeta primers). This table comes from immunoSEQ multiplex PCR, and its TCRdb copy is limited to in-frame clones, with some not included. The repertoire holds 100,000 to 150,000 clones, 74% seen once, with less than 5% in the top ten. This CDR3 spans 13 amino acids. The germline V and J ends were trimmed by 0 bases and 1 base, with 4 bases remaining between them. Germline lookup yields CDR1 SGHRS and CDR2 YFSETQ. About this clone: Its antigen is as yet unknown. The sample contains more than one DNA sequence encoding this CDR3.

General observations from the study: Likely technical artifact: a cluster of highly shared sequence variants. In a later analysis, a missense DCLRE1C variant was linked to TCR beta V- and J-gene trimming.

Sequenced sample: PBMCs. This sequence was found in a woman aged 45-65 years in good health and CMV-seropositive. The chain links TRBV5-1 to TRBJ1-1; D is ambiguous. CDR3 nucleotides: TGCGCCAGCAGCTTGGGAGGGAACACTGAAGCTTTCTTT. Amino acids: CASSLGGNTEAFF.